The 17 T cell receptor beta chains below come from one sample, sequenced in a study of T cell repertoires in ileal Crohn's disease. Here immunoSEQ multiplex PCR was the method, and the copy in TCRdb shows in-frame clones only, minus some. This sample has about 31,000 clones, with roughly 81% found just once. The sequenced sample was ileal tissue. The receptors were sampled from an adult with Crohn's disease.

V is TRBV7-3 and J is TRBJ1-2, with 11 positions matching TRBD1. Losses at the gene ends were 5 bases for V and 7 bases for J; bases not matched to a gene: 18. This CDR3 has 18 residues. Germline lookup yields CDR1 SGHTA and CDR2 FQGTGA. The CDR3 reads CASSAQLTGTGGRSGYTF. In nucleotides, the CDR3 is TGTGCCAGCAGCGCCCAATTAACCGGGACAGGGGGACGAAGTGGCTACACCTTC.

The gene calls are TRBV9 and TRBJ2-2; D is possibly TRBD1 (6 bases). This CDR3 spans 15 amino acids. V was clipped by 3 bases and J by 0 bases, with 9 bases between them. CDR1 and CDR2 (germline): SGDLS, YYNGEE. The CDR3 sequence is CASSGRDTNTGELFF. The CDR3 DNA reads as TGTGCCAGCAGCGGCCGGGACACGAACACCGGGGAGCTGTTTTTT.

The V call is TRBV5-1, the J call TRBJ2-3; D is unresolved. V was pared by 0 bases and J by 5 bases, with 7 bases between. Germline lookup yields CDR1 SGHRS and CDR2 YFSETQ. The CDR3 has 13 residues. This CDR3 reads CASSLVQIDTQYF. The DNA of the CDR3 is TGCGCCAGCAGCTTGGTTCAGATAGATACGCAGTATTTT.

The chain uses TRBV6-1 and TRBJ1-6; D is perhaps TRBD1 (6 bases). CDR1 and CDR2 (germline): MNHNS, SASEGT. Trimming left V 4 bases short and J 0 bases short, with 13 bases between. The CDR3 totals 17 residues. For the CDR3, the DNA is TGTGCCAGCAGTGCCCCGGGACAAAGCTCCTATAATTCACCCCTCCACTTT. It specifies CASSAPGQSSYNSPLHF.

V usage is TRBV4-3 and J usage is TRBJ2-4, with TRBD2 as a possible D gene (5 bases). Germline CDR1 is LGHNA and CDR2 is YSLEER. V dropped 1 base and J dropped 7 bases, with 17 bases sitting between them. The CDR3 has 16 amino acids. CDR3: CASSQGAPARVNIQYF. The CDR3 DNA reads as TGCGCCAGCAGCCAAGGGGCTCCCGCGAGGGTCAACATTCAGTACTTC.

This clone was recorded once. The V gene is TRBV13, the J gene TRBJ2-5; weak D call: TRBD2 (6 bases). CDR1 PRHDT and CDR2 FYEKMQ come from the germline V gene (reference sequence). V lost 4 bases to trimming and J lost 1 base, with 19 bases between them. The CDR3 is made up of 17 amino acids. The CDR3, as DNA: TGTGCCAGCAGCTCCACCGGTCGGGGGTCGGTCCAAGAGACCCAGTACTTC. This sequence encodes CASSSTGRGSVQETQYF.

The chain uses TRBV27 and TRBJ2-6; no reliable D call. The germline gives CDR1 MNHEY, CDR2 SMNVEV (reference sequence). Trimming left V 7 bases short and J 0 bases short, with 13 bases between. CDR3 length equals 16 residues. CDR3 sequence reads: CASTYRVFSGANVLTF. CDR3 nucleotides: TGTGCCAGCACTTATCGGGTTTTCTCTGGGGCCAACGTCCTGACTTTC.

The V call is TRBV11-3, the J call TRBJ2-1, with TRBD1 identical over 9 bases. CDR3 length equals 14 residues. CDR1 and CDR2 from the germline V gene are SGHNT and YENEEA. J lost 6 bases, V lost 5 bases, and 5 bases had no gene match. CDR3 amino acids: CASSPGTGPNEQFF. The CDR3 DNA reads TGTGCCAGCAGCCCCGGGACAGGGCCCAATGAGCAGTTCTTC.

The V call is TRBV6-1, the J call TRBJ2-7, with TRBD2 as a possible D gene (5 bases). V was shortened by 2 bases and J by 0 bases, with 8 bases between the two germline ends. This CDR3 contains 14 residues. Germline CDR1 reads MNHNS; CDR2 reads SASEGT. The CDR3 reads CASSEQADSYEQYF. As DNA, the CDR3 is TGTGCCAGCAGTGAACAAGCGGACTCCTACGAGCAGTACTTC.

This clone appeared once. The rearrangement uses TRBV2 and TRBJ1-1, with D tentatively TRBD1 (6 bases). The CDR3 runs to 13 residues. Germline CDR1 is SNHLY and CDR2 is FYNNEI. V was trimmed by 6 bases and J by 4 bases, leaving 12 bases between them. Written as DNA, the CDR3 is TGTGCCAGCAGAGGTGCAGGGGTCACTGAAGCTTTCTTT. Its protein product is CASRGAGVTEAFF.

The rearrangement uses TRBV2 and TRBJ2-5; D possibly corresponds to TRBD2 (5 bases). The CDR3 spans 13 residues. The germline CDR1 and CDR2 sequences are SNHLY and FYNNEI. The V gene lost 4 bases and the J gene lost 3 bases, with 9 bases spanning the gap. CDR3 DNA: TGTGCCAGCAGTGTGGAGGAGGAAGAGACCCAGTACTTC. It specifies CASSVEEEETQYF.

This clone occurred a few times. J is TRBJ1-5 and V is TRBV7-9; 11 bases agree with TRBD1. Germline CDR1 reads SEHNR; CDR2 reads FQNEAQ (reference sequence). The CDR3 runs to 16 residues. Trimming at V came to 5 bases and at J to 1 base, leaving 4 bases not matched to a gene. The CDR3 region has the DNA TGTGCCAGCAGCCCCGGACAGGGGGCAAGCAATCAGCCCCAGCATTTT. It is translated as CASSPGQGASNQPQHF.

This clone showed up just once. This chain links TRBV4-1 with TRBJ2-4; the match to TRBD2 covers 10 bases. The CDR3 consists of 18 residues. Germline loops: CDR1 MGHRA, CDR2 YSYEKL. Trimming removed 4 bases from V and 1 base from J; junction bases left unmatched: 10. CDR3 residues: CASSPGGSGGRAKNIQYF. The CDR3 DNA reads TGCGCCAGCAGCCCTGGAGGTAGCGGGGGGCGGGCCAAAAACATTCAGTACTTC.

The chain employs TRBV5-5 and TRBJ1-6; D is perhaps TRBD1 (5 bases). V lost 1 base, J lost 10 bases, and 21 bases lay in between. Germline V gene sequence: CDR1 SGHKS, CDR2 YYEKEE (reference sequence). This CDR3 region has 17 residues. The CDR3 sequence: CASSLLGEGRGNSPLHF. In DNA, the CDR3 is TGTGCCAGCAGCTTGTTGGGGGAGGGGAGGGGAAACTCACCCCTCCACTTT.

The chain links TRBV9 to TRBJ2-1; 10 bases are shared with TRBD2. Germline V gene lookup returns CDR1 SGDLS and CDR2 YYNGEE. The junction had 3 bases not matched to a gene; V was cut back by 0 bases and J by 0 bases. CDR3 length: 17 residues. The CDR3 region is CASSVASGGLSYNEQFF. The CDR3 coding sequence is TGTGCCAGCAGCGTAGCTAGCGGGGGCCTCTCCTACAATGAGCAGTTCTTC.

Here the CDR3 reads CARTGLEGSSSYEQYF. CDR3 nucleotide sequence: TGTGCCAGGACCGGACTGGAGGGTTCTAGCTCCTACGAGCAGTACTTC. The chain couples TRBV2 to TRBJ2-7, with a weak D call TRBD2 (6 bases). V gave up 9 bases and J gave up 0 bases, with 21 bases separating them. Germline-derived CDR1 and CDR2 are SNHLY and FYNNEI. The CDR3 is 16 residues long.

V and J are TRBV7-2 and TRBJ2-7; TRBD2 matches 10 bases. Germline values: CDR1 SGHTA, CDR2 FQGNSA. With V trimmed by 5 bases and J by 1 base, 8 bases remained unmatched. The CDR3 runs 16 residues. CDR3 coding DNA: TGTGCCAGCAGCCCCGTTTGGGGACTAGCGTCCTACGAGCAGTACTTC. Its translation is CASSPVWGLASYEQYF. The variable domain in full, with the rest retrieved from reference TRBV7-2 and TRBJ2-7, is GAGVSQSPSNKVTEKGKDVELRCDPISGHTALYWYRQSLGQGLEFLIYFQGNSAPDKSGLPSDRFSAERTGGSVSTLTIQRTQQEDSAVYLCASSPVWGLASYEQYFGPGTRLTVT.